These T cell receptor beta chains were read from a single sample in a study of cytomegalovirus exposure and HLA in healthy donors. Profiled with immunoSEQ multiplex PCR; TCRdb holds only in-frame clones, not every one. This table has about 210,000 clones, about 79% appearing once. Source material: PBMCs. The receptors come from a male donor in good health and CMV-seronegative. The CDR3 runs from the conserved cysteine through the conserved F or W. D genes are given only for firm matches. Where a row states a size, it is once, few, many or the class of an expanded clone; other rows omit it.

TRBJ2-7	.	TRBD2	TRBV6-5	TGTGCCAGCAGTTACTCTAGCGGGGAGAGCTCCTACGAGCAGTACTTC	CASSYSSGESSYEQYF
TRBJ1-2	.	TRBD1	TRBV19	TGTGCCAGTAGGACAGGGATCTATGGCTACACCTTC	CASRTGIYGYTF
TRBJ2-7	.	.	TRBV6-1	TGTGCCAGCAGGGGGGCTAGCGGAACCTACGAGCAGTACTTC	CASRGASGTYEQYF
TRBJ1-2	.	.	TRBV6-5	TGTGCCAGCAGTTTTCGACAGGCGGACTACACCTTC	CASSFRQADYTF
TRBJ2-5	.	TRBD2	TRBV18	TGTGCCAGCTCACCGCGGCCCGGGACTAGCGGGAGTATACGAGAGACCCAGTACTTC	CASSPRPGTSGSIRETQYF
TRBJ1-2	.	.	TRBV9	TGTGCCAGCAGCGTAACCGGGGGAGCTAACTATGGCTACACCTTC	CASSVTGGANYGYTF
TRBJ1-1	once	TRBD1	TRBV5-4	TGTGCCAGCAACTCACGACAGGGTGAAGCTTTCTTT	CASNSRQGEAFF
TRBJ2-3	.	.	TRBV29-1	TGCAGCGTTGGTGGAGGGATAATTCGCACAGATACGCAGTATTTT	CSVGGGIIRTDTQYF
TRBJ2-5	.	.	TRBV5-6	TGTGCCAGCAGCCCAGGCACAGTGGAAACCCAGTACTTC	CASSPGTVETQYF
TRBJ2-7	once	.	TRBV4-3	TGCGCCAGCAGCCGGGGGAGGGCAGGGGATGAGCAGTACTTC	CASSRGRAGDEQYF
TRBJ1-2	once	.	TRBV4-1	TGCGCCAGCAGCCAAGATGGGGGCGGGGGCTATGGCTACACCTTC	CASSQDGGGGYGYTF
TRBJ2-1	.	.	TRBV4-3	TGCGCCAGCAGCCAGAATAGTATTAACAATGAGCAGTTCTTC	CASSQNSINNEQFF
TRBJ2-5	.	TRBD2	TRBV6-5	TGTGCCAGCAGTTACCGACTAGCGGGGCGGGAGACCCAGTACTTC	CASSYRLAGRETQYF
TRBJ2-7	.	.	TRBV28	TGTGCCAGCAGTTTCGTATCCTACGAGCAGTACTTC	CASSFVSYEQYF
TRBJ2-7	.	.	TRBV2	TGTGCCAGCCTGAACGGGCTAGCAACTCACGAGCAGTACTTC	CASLNGLATHEQYF
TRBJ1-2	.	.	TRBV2	TGTGCCAGCGTTGGCCGAGGGGGAGACTATGGCTACACCTTC	CASVGRGGDYGYTF
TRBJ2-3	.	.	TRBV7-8	TGTGCCAGCAGCTTAGACGGCCTTCAGGTGGAGCAGTATTTT	CASSLDGLQVEQYF
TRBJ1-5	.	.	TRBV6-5	TGTGCCAGCAGTCCCTTCGGGGGGGACCAGCCCCAGCATTTT	CASSPFGGDQPQHF
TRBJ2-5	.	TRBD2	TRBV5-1	TGCGCCAGCAGCTTCGGGACTAGCGGAGAAGAGACCCAGTACTTC	CASSFGTSGEETQYF
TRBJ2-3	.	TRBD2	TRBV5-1	TGCGCCAGCAGCTTGGGACTAGCGGGCCTCACAGATACGCAGTATTTT	CASSLGLAGLTDTQYF
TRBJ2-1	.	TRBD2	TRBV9	TGTGCCAGCAGCGTGTCCTGGCGGGAGACTACGGATGAGCAGTTCTTC	CASSVSWRETTDEQFF
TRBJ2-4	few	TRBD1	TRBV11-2	TGTGCCAGCACCCTGAGGGGACAGGGTCTTCAGTACTTC	CASTLRGQGLQYF
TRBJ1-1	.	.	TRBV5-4	TGTGCCAGCAGCTCGGGGTCCCCGGCTTTCTTT	CASSSGSPAFF
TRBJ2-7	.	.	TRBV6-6	TGTGCCAGCAGTCCCCGGCCAATTGGGCCCTACGAGCAGTACTTC	CASSPRPIGPYEQYF
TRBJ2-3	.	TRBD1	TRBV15	TGTGCCACCAGCGACCCGGGACAGTTCACAGATACGCAGTATTTT	CATSDPGQFTDTQYF
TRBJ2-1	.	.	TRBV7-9	TGTGCCAGCAGCACCACCCAGGGGAATGTTTTCTACAATGAGCAGTTCTTC	CASSTTQGNVFYNEQFF
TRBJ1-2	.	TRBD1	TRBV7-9	TGTGCCAGCAGCCTCGGACAGGGCGAAAACTATGGCTACACCTTC	CASSLGQGENYGYTF
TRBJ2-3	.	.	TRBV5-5	TGTGCCAGCAGTCCCCGGACAGCTAGCACAGATACGCAGTATTTT	CASSPRTASTDTQYF
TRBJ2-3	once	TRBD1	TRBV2	TGTGCCAGCAGTTATCCGGGACAGGGTTCGGGTGAGACGCAGTATTTT	CASSYPGQGSGETQYF
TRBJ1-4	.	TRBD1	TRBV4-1	TGCGCCAGCAGCCAACCCCCCGGGACAGGGCGAAAACTGTTTTTT	CASSQPPGTGRKLFF
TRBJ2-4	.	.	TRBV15	TGTGCCACCAGATGGGCCGGGGGCAAAAACATTCAGTACTTC	CATRWAGGKNIQYF
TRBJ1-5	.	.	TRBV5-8	TGTGCCAGCAGCTTGCGGGACGGGAGGGGCAATCAGCCCCAGCATTTT	CASSLRDGRGNQPQHF
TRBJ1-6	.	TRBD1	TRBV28	TGTGCCAGCAGGGGACAGGGGGTAGGTTCACCCCTCCACTTT	CASRGQGVGSPLHF
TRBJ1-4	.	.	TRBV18	TGTGCCAGCTCACCAGCGACAGGAGATTATGAAAAACTGTTTTTT	CASSPATGDYEKLFF
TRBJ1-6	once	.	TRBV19	TGTGCCAGTAGTATTATTTCGGGGACTGGGGGTTCACCCCTCCACTTT	CASSIISGTGGSPLHF
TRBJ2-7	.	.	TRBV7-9	TGTTCCAGCAGCTTACCAGAATACGAGCAGTACTTC	CSSSLPEYEQYF
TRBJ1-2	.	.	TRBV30	TGTGCCTGGAGTGAAACAGTCTATGGCTACACCTTC	CAWSETVYGYTF
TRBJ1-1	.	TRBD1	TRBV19	TGTGCCAGTAGTCTCACAGGGGGAAGAGAAGCTTTCTTT	CASSLTGGREAFF
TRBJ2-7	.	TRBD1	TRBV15	TGTGCCACCAGCAGAGCCCCCTGGACAGGGGCGTCCTACGAGCAGTACTTC	CATSRAPWTGASYEQYF
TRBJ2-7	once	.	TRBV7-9	TGTGCCAGCAGCGAGGAGGGCTCCCTCCGGTACGAGCAGTACTTC	CASSEEGSLRYEQYF
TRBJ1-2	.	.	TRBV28	TGTGCCGGGAGGGGGGCCAGCGACATTAACTATGGCTACACCTTC	CAGRGASDINYGYTF
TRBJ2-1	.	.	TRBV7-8	TGTGCCAGCAGCTTAACTTCTGAGCAGTTCTTC	CASSLTSEQFF
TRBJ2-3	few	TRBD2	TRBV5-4	TGTGCCAGCAGCTTGCGGCGGGGGGGCCGTACAGATACGCAGTATTTT	CASSLRRGGRTDTQYF
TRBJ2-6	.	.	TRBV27	TGTGCCAGCAGCTCCAGGGCGGCTACAGGGGCCAACGTCCTGACTTTC	CASSSRAATGANVLTF